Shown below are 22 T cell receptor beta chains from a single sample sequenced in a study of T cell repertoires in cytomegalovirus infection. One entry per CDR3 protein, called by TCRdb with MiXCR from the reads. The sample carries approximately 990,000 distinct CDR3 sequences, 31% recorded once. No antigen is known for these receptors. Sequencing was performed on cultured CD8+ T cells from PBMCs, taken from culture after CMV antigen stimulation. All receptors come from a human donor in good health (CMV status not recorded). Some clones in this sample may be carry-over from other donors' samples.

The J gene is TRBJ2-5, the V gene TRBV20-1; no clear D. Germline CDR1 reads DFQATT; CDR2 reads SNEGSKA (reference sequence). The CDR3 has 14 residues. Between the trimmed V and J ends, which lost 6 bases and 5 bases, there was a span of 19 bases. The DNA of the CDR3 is TGCAGTGCCCCGGACGTCCGTTTTATGGAGACCCAGTACTTC. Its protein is CSAPDVRFMETQYF.

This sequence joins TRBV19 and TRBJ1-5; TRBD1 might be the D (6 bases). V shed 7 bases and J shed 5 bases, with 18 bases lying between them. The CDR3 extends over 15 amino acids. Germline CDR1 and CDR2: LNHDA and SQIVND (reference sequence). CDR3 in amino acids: CASTDSPGAHQPQHF. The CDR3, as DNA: TGTGCCAGTACCGATTCTCCGGGGGCTCATCAGCCCCAGCATTTT.

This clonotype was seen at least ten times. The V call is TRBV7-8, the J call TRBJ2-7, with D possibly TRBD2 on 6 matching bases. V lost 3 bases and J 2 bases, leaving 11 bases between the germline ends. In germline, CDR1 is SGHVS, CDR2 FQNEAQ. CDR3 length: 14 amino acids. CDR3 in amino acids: CASSFWEDPYEQYV. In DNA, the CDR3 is TGTGCCAGCAGCTTCTGGGAGGACCCCTACGAGCAGTACGTC.

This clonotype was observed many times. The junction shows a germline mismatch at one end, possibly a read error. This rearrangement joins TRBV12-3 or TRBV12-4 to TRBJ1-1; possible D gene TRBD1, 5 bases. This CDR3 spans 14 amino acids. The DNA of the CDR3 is TGTGCCAGCAGCTTAGCCCAGGGATTCACTGAAGCTTTCTTT. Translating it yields CASSLAQGFTEAFF.

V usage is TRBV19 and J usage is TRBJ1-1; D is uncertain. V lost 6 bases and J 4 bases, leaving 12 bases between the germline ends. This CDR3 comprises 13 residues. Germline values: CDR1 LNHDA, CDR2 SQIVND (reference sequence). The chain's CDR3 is CASRMIAGTEAFF. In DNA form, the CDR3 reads TGTGCCAGTAGGATGATCGCGGGCACTGAAGCTTTCTTT.

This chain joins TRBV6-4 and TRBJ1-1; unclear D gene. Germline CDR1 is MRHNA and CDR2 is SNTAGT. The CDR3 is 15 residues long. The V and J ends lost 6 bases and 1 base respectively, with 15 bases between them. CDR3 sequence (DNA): TGTGCCAGCAGAGACATCCCGGGCGGGAACACTGAAGCTTTCTTT. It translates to CASRDIPGGNTEAFF.

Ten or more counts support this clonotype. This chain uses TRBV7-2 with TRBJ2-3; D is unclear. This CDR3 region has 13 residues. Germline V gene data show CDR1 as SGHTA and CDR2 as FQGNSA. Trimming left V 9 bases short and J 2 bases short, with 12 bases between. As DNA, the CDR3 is TGTGCCAGTGATGAAGCAAACACAGATACGCAGTATTTT. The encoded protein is CASDEANTDTQYF.

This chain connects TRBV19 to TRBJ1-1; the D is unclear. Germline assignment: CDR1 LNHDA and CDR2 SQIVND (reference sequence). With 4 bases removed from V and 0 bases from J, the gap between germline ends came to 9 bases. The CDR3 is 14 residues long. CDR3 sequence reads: CASSKLSLNTEAFF. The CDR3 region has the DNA TGTGCCAGTAGTAAGCTCAGCCTGAACACTGAAGCTTTCTTT.

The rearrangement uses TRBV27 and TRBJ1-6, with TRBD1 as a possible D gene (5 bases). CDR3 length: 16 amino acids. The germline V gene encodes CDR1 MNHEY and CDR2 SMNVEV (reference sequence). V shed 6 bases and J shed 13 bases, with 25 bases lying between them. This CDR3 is CASSSLWGLKGMPLHF. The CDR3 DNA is TGTGCCAGCAGCTCTTTATGGGGCCTGAAAGGGATGCCCCTCCACTTT.

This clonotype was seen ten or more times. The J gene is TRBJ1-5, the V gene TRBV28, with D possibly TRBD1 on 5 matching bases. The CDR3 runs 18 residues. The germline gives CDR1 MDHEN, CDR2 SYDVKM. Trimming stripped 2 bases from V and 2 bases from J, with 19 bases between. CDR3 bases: TGTGCCAGCAGTTTAATCTATCCAGGGTGGGAACGCAATCAGCCCCAGCATTTT. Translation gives CASSLIYPGWERNQPQHF. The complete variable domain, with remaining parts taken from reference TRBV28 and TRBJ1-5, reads DVKVTQSSRYLVKRTGEKVFLECVQDMDHENMFWYRQDPGLGLRLIYFSYDVKMKEKGDIPEGYSVSREKKERFSLILESASTNQTSMYLCASSLIYPGWERNQPQHFGDGTRLSIL.

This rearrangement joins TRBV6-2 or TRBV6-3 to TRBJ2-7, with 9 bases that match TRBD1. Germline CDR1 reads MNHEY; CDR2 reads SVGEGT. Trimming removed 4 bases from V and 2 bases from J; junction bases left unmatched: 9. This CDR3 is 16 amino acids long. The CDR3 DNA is TGTGCCAGCAGTTTACCCGGGACAGGGATCCCCTACGAGCAGTACGTC. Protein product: CASSLPGTGIPYEQYV.

The CDR3 nucleotides read TGTGCCAGCAGCTTACCGACAGGGCCTAGCTCCTACGAGCAGTACTTC. It codes for CASSLPTGPSSYEQYF. The rearrangement links TRBV7-9 to TRBJ2-7; 7 bases align to TRBD1. Germline V gives CDR1 SEHNR, CDR2 FQNEAQ (reference sequence). The V and J ends lost 2 bases and 0 bases, in that order; junction bases with no gene match: 7. The length of the CDR3 is 16 residues.

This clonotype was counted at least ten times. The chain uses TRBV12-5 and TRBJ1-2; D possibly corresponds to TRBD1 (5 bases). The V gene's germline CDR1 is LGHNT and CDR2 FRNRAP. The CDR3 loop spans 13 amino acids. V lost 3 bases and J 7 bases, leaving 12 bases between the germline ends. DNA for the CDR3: TGTGCTAGTGGTTTAGGAGGGGACCCTGGCTACACCTTC. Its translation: CASGLGGDPGYTF.

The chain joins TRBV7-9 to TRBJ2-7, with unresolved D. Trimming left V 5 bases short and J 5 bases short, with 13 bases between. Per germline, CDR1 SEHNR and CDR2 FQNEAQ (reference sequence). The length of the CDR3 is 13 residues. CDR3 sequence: CASSGPRPHEQYF. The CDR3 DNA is TGTGCCAGCAGCGGGCCCCGGCCCCACGAGCAGTACTTC. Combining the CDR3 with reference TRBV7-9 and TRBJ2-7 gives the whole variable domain DTGVSQNPRHKITKRGQNVTFRCDPISEHNRLYWYRQTLGQGPEFLTYFQNEAQLEKSRLLSDRFSAERPKGSFSTLEIQRTEQGDSAMYLCASSGPRPHEQYFGPGTRLTVT.

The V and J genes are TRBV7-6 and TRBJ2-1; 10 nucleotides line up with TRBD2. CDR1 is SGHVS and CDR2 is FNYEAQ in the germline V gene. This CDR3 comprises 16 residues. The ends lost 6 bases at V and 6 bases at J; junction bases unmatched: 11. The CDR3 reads CASSHFLAGGPNEQFF. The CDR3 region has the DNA TGTGCCAGCAGTCATTTTTTAGCGGGGGGTCCCAATGAGCAGTTCTTC.

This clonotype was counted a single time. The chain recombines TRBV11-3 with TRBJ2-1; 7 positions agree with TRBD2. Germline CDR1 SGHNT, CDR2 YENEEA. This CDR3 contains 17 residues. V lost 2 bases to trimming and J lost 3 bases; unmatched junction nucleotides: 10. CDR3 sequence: CASSLKGYGTNYNEQFF. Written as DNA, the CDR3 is TGTGCCAGCAGCTTAAAAGGTTATGGGACTAACTACAATGAGCAGTTCTTC.

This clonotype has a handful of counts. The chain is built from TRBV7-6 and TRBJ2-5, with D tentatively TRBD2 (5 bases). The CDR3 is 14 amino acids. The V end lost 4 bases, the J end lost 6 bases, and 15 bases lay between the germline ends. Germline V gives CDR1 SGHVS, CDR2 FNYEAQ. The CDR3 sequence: CASSSALEGQTQYF. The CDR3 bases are TGTGCCAGCAGCTCGGCGCTCGAGGGTCAGACCCAGTACTTC.

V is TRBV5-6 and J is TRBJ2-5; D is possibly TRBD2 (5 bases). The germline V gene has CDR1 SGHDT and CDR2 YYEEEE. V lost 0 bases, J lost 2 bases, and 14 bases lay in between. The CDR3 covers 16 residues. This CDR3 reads CASSLVGLEDQETQYF. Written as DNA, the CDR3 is TGTGCCAGCAGCTTGGTGGGATTGGAGGATCAAGAGACCCAGTACTTC. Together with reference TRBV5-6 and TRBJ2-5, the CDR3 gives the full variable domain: DAGVTQSPTHLIKTRGQQVTLRCSPKSGHDTVSWYQQALGQGPQFIFQYYEEEERQRGNFPDRFSGHQFPNYSSELNVNALLLGDSALYLCASSLVGLEDQETQYFGPGTRLLVL.

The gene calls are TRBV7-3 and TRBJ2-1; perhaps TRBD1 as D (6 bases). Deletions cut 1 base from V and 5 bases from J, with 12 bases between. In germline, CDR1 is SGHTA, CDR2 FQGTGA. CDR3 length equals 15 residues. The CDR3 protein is CASSLNFDRHNEQFF. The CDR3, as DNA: TGTGCCAGCAGCTTAAACTTTGACAGGCACAATGAGCAGTTCTTC.

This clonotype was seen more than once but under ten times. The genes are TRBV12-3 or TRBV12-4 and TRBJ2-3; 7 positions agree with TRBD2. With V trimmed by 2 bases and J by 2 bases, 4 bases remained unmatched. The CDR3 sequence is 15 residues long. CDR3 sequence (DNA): TGTGCCAGCAGTTTATACGGGGGGTTCACAGATACGCAGTATTTT. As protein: CASSLYGGFTDTQYF.

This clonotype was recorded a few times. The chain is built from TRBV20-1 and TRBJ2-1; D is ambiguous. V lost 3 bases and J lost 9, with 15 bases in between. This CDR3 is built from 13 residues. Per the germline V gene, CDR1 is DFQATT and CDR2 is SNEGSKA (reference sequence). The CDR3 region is CSARDPLSGEQFF. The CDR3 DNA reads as TGCAGTGCTAGGGACCCCCTTTCCGGTGAGCAGTTCTTC.

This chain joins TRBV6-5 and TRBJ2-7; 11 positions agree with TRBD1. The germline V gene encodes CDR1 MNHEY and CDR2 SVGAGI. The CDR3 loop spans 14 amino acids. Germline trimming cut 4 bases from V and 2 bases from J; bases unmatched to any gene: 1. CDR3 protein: CASSSGQGAYEQYV. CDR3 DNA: TGTGCCAGCAGTTCGGGACAGGGGGCCTACGAGCAGTACGTC.